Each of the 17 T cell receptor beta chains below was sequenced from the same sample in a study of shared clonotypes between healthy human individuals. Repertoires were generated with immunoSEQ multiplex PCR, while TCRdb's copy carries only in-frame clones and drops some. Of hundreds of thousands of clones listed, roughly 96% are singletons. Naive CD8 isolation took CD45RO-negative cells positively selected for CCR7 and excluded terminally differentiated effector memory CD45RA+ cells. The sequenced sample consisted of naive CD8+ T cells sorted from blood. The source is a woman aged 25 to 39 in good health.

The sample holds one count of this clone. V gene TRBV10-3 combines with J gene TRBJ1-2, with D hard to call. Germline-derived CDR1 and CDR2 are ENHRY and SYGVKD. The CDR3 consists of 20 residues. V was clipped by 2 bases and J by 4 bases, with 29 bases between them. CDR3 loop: CAISEIGRGPETFLTYGYTF. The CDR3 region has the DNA TGTGCCATCAGTGAGATCGGGCGTGGGCCCGAAACCTTCCTGACCTATGGCTACACCTTC.

The CDR3 loop reads CAWSVRGGAGNTIYF. CDR3 DNA sequence: TGTGCCTGGAGTGTACGCGGCGGGGCCGGAAACACCATATATTTT. J is TRBJ1-3 and V is TRBV30, with a possible D match to TRBD1 (5 bases). CDR3 size: 15 residues. The germline CDR1 and CDR2 sequences are GTSNPN and SVGIG (reference sequence). V was clipped by 0 bases and J by 4 bases, with 13 bases between them. The full variable domain, completed using reference TRBV30 and TRBJ1-3, is SQTIHQWPATLVQPVGSPLSLECTVEGTSNPNLYWYRQAAGRGLQLLFYSVGIGQISSEVPQNLSASRPQDRQFILSSKKLLLSDSGFYLCAWSVRGGAGNTIYFGEGSWLTVV.

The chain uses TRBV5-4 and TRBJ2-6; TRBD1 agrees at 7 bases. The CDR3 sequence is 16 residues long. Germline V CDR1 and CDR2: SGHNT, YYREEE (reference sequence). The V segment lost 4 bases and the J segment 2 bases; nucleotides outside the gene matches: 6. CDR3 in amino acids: CASSPGTVTGANVLTF. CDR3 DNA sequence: TGTGCCAGCAGCCCAGGGACAGTCACTGGGGCCAACGTCCTGACTTTC. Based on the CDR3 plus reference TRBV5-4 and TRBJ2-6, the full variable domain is ETGVTQSPTHLIKTRGQQVTLRCSSQSGHNTVSWYQQALGQGPQFIFQYYREEENGRGNFPPRFSGLQFPNYSSELNVNALELDDSALYLCASSPGTVTGANVLTFGAGSRLTVL.

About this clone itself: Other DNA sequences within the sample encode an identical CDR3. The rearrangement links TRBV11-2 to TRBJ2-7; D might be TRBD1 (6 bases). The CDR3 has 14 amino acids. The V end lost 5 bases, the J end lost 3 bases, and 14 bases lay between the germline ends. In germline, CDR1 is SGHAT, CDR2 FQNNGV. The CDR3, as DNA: TGTGCCAGCAGCACGGGTACAGGGAGCTACGAGCAGTACTTC. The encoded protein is CASSTGTGSYEQYF.

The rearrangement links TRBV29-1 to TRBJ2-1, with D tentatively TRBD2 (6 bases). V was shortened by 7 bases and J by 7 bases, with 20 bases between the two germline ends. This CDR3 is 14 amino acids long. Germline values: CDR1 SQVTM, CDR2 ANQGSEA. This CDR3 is CSAGPSESSNEQFF. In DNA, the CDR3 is TGCAGCGCTGGGCCTAGCGAGAGCTCGAATGAGCAGTTCTTC.

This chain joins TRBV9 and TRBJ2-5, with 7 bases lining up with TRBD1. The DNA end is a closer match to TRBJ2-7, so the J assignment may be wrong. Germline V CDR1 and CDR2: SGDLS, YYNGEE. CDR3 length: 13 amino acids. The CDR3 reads CASSGQGTYEQYF. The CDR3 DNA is TGTGCCAGCAGCGGACAGGGAACCTACGAGCAGTACTTC.

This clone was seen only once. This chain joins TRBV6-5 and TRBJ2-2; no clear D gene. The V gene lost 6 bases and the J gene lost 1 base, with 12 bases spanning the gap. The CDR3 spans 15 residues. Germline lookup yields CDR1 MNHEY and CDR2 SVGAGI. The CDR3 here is CASSSDMMNTGELFF. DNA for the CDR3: TGTGCCAGCAGCTCCGACATGATGAACACCGGGGAGCTGTTTTTT.

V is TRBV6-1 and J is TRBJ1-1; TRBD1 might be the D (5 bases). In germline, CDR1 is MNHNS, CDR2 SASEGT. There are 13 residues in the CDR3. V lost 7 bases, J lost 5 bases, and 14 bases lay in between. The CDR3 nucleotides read TGTGCCAGCAAGGACACAACGGGGACTGAAGCTTTCTTT. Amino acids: CASKDTTGTEAFF.

The CDR3 reads CASSLLQGGEKLFF. CDR3 nucleotides: TGTGCCAGCAGTTTGTTACAGGGGGGTGAAAAACTGTTTTTT. This chain connects TRBV27 to TRBJ1-4, with TRBD1 identical over 8 bases. The V segment lost 3 bases and the J segment 7 bases; nucleotides outside the gene matches: 4. The germline V gene has CDR1 MNHEY and CDR2 SMNVEV (reference sequence). The CDR3 totals 14 residues.

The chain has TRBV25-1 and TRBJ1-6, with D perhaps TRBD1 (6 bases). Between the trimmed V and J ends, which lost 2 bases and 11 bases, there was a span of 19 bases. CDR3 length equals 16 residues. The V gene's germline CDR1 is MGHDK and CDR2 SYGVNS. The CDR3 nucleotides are TGTGCCAGCAGTGAAGAGGGGGGAACGGGGATGGCACCCCTCCACTTT. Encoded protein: CASSEEGGTGMAPLHF.

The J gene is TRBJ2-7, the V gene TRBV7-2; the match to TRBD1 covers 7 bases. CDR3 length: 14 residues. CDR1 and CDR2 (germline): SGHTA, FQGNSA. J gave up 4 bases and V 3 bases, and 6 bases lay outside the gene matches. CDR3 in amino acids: CASSFTGTEYEQYF. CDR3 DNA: TGTGCCAGCAGCTTTACCGGGACAGAGTACGAGCAGTACTTC.

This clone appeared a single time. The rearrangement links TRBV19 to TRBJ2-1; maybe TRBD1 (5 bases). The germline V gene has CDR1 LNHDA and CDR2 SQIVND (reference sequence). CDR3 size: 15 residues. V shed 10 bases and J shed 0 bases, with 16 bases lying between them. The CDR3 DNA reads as TGTGCCACCTCCTCTCAGGGAAGCTCCTACAATGAGCAGTTCTTC. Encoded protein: CATSSQGSSYNEQFF.

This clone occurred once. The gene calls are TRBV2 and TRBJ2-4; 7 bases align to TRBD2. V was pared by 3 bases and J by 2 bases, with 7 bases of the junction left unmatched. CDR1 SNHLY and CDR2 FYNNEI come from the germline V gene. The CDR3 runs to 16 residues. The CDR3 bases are TGTGCCAGCAGTGAGGGAGGGGAGGGGACCAAAAACATTCAGTACTTC. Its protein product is CASSEGGEGTKNIQYF.

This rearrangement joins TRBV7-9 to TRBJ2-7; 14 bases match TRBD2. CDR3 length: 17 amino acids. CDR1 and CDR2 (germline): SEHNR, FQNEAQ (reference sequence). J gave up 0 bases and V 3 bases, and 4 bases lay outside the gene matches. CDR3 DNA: TGTGCCAGCAGCTTGGGGACTAGCGGGGGCAGCTCCTACGAGCAGTACTTC. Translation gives CASSLGTSGGSSYEQYF.

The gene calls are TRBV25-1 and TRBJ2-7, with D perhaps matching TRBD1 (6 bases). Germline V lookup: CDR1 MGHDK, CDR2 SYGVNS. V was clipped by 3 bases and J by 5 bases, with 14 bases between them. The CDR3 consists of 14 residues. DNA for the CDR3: TGTGCCAGCAGTGAGTCTACAGGGTGGCACGAGCAGTACTTC. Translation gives CASSESTGWHEQYF.

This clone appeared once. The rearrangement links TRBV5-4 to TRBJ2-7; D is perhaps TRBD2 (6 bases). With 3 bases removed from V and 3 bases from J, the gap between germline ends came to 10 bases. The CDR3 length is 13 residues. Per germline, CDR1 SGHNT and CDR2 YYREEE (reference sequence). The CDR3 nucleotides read TGTGCCAGCAGCTACGGGACTCTCTACGAGCAGTACTTC. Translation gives CASSYGTLYEQYF. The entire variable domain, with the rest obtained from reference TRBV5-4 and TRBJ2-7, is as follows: ETGVTQSPTHLIKTRGQQVTLRCSSQSGHNTVSWYQQALGQGPQFIFQYYREEENGRGNFPPRFSGLQFPNYSSELNVNALELDDSALYLCASSYGTLYEQYFGPGTRLTVT.

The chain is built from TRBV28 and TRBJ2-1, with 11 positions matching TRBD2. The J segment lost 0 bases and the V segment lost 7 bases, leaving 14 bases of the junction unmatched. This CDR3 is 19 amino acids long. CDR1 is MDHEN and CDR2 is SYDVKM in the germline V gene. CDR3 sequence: CASNLIAGGSLSSYNEQFF. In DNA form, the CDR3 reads TGTGCCAGCAACTTGATAGCGGGAGGGTCCCTTAGCTCCTACAATGAGCAGTTCTTC.